This T cell receptor beta chain was profiled in a study of blood T cells in healthy people across ages. The authors ran a second PCR of 7 to 11 cycles using a sample-barcoded 5' primer and a J-beta primer mix. TCRdb analysed the 5' RACE reads with MiXCR anew, one entry per CDR3 protein. The sample yields about 1.8 million distinct CDR3 sequences, around 48% seen once. The length of the CDR3 is 14 residues. CDR1 and CDR2 from the germline V gene are DFQATT and SNEGSKA (reference sequence). V lost 5 bases and J lost 0, with 11 bases in between. This chain uses TRBV20-1 with TRBJ2-4; TRBD1 is a possible D gene (6 bases). The source material was blood. The sequence came from a middle-aged woman in good health. CDR3 loop: CSAGDTIAKNIQYF. DNA for the CDR3: TGCAGTGCTGGGGACACTATAGCCAAAAACATTCAGTACTTC.